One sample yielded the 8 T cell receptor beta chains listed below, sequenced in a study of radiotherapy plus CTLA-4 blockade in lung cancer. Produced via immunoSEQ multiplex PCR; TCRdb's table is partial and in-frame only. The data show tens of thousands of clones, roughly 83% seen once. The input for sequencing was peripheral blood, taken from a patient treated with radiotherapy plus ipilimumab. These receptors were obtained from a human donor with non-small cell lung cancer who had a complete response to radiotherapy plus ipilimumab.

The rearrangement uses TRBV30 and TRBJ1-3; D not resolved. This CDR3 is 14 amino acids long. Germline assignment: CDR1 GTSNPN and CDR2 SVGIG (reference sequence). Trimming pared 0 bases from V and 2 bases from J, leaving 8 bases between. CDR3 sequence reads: CAWSVLMAGNTIYF. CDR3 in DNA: TGTGCCTGGAGTGTACTTATGGCTGGAAACACCATATATTTT.

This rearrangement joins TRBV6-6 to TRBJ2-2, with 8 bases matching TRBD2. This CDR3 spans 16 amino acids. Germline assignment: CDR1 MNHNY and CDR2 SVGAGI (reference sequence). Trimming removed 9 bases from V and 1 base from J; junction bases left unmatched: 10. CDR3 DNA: TGTGCCAGTCTGAAGATTAGCGGGATGAACACCGGGGAGCTGTTTTTT. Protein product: CASLKISGMNTGELFF.

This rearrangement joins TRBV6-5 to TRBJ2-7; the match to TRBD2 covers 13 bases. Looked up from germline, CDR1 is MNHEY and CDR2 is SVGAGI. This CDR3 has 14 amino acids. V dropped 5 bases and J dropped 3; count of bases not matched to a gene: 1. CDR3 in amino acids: CASSRTSGGYEQYF. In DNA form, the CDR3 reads TGTGCCAGCAGTCGGACTAGCGGGGGCTACGAGCAGTACTTC.

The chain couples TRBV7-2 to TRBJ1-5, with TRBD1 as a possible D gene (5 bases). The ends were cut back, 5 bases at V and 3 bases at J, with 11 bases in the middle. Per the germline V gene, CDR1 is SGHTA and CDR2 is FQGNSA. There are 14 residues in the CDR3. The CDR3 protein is CASSPGGSNQPQHF. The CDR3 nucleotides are TGTGCCAGCAGCCCCGGGGGGTCCAATCAGCCCCAGCATTTT. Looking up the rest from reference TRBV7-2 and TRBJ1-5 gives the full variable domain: GAGVSQSPSNKVTEKGKDVELRCDPISGHTALYWYRQSLGQGLEFLIYFQGNSAPDKSGLPSDRFSAERTGGSVSTLTIQRTQQEDSAVYLCASSPGGSNQPQHFGDGTRLSIL.

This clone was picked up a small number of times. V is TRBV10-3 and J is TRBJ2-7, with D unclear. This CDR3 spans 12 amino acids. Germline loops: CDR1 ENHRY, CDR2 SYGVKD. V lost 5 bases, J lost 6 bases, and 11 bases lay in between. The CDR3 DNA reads TGTGCCATCAGTACACAGCAGACCGAGCAGTACGTC. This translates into CAISTQQTEQYV.

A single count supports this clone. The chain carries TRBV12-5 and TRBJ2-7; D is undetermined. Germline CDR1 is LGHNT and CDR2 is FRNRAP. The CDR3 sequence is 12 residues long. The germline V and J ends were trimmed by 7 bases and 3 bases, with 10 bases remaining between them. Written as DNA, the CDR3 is TGTGCTAGTGCCATTGGGCGCTACGAGCAGTACGTC. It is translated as CASAIGRYEQYV.

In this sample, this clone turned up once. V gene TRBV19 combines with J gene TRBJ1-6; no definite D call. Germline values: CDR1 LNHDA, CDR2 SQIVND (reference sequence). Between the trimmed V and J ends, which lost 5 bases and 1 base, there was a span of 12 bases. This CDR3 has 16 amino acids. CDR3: CASSSSKSSYNSPLHF. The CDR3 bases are TGTGCCAGTAGTTCATCTAAAAGTTCCTATAATTCACCCCTCCACTTT. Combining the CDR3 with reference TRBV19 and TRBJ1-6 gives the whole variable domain DGGITQSPKYLFRKEGQNVTLSCEQNLNHDAMYWYRQDPGQGLRLIYYSQIVNDFQKGDIAEGYSVSREKKESFPLTVTSAQKNPTAFYLCASSSSKSSYNSPLHFGNGTRLTVT.

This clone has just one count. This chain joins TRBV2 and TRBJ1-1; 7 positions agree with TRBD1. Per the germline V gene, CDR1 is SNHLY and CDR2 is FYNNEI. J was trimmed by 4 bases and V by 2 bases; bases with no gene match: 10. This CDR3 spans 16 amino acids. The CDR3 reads CASSEIWSGGITEAFF. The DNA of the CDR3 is TGTGCCAGCAGTGAAATCTGGTCAGGGGGTATCACTGAAGCTTTCTTT.